The 32 T cell receptor beta chains listed next were all sequenced from one sample in a study of memory CD4+ T cells and cytomegalovirus serostatus. Single viable CD3+CD4+CD8-CD45RO+ cells were sorted as the memory CD4+ T cells. TCRdb's table, derived via immunoSEQ multiplex PCR, lists solely in-frame clones and lacks some. The table has tens of thousands of clones, approximately 81% seen once. Specimen: memory CD4+ T cells from blood. Receptors originate from an adult in good health and CMV-seronegative. Some clones in this sample may be carry-over from other donors' samples.

V and J are TRBV18 and TRBJ2-3; TRBD2 is a possible D gene (5 bases). Looked up from germline, CDR1 is KGHSH and CDR2 is LQKENI. This CDR3 is 16 amino acids long. V gave up 4 bases and J gave up 3 bases, with 17 bases separating them. The CDR3 DNA sequence: TGTGCCAGCTCACTGGCTCATCCTGGGAGTACAGATACGCAGTATTTT. Amino acid sequence: CASSLAHPGSTDTQYF.

The chain recombines TRBV18 with TRBJ2-7; TRBD1 might be the D (6 bases). The CDR3 runs 13 residues. The germline V and J ends were trimmed by 3 bases and 2 bases, with 8 bases remaining between them. The germline V gene encodes CDR1 KGHSH and CDR2 LQKENI. CDR3 protein: CASSPGTTYEQYF. CDR3 in DNA: TGTGCCAGCTCACCCGGGACAACCTACGAGCAGTACTTC.

The CDR3 bases are TGCGCCAGCAGCTTGAGGGCTAGCGGGAGCTGGGAGACCCAGTACTTC. Its translation is CASSLRASGSWETQYF. The chain employs TRBV5-1 and TRBJ2-5; TRBD2 matches 10 bases. Germline CDR1 and CDR2: SGHRS and YFSETQ. The CDR3 loop spans 16 amino acids. V gave up 1 base and J gave up 5 bases; unmatched junction bases: 8.

This clone has more than one count but fewer than ten. The rearrangement uses TRBV2 and TRBJ1-2; D gene ambiguous. This CDR3 spans 13 amino acids. Trimming stripped 5 bases from V and 8 bases from J, with 15 bases between. Germline V gene sequence: CDR1 SNHLY, CDR2 FYNNEI. The CDR3 loop reads CASSPSRVGGYTF. CDR3 nucleotide sequence: TGTGCCAGCAGTCCCTCGCGGGTCGGGGGCTACACCTTC.

This chain uses TRBV9 with TRBJ1-4, with TRBD1 as a possible D gene (6 bases). V lost 4 bases and J lost 1, with 14 bases in between. This CDR3 region has 16 residues. From germline, CDR1 is SGDLS and CDR2 YYNGEE. The CDR3: CASSRRGDGTNEKLFF. The CDR3 DNA sequence: TGTGCCAGCAGCCGAAGGGGGGACGGAACTAATGAAAAACTGTTTTTT. Full variable domain (missing parts from reference TRBV9 and TRBJ1-4): DSGVTQTPKHLITATGQRVTLRCSPRSGDLSVYWYQQSLDQGLQFLIQYYNGEERAKGNILERFSAQQFPDLHSELNLSSLELGDSALYFCASSRRGDGTNEKLFFGSGTQLSVL.

The chain has TRBV6-1 and TRBJ1-4; 8 bases line up with TRBD1. Trimming cost V 4 bases and J 4 bases; bases outside gene matches: 8. In germline, CDR1 is MNHNS, CDR2 SASEGT. There are 16 residues in the CDR3. CDR3 nucleotide sequence: TGTGCCAGCAGTGTTCAGGGGGCGGGGGGTAATGAAAAACTGTTTTTT. Amino acid sequence: CASSVQGAGGNEKLFF.

This chain connects TRBV5-5 to TRBJ2-2, with 10 bases matching TRBD2. CDR1 is SGHKS and CDR2 is YYEKEE in the germline V gene (reference sequence). The CDR3 is 16 amino acids. Trimming at V came to 6 bases and at J to 0 bases, leaving 5 bases not matched to a gene. The chain's CDR3 is CASTSLAGSNTGELFF. The DNA of the CDR3 is TGTGCCAGCACTTCACTAGCGGGGTCGAACACCGGGGAGCTGTTTTTT. The entire variable domain, with the rest obtained from reference TRBV5-5 and TRBJ2-2, is as follows: DAGVTQSPTHLIKTRGQQVTLRCSPISGHKSVSWYQQVLGQGPQFIFQYYEKEERGRGNFPDRFSARQFPNYSSELNVNALLLGDSALYLCASTSLAGSNTGELFFGEGSRLTVL.

The V call is TRBV18, the J call TRBJ2-3, with D maybe TRBD2 (5 bases). Germline V gene lookup returns CDR1 KGHSH and CDR2 LQKENI. This CDR3 contains 15 residues. With 3 bases removed from V and 6 bases from J, the gap between germline ends came to 16 bases. As DNA, the CDR3 is TGTGCCAGCTCACCGGACTTACTATCGTCCGATACGCAGTATTTT. This sequence encodes CASSPDLLSSDTQYF.

The chain joins TRBV6-1 to TRBJ2-1; D is perhaps TRBD2 (6 bases). Deletions cut 3 bases from V and 9 bases from J, with 18 bases between. The germline V gene encodes CDR1 MNHNS and CDR2 SASEGT. CDR3 size: 15 residues. Here the CDR3 reads CASSEVTSRRGEQFF. The CDR3 nucleotides are TGTGCCAGCAGTGAGGTGACTAGTCGCCGTGGTGAGCAGTTCTTC.

CDR3 nucleotide sequence: TGTGCCAGCAGCGCACAGGGACAGGGCACAGATACGCAGTATTTT. Translation: CASSAQGQGTDTQYF. This sequence joins TRBV13 and TRBJ2-3, with TRBD1 identical over 8 bases. From germline, CDR1 is PRHDT and CDR2 FYEKMQ (reference sequence). The CDR3 totals 15 residues. With V trimmed by 5 bases and J by 1 base, 5 bases remained unmatched.

This chain connects TRBV7-9 to TRBJ1-1, with unresolved D. Trimming took 4 bases from V and 2 from J, leaving 23 bases between them. The CDR3 length is 18 residues. The germline CDR1 and CDR2 sequences are SEHNR and FQNEAQ (reference sequence). The CDR3 loop is CASSWRRGAGGVNTEAFF. CDR3 in DNA: TGTGCCAGCAGCTGGCGCCGCGGCGCCGGCGGGGTTAACACTGAAGCTTTCTTT.

The CDR3 DNA is TGTGCCAGTAGTATGAGGGCGGGCGGCTACACCTTC. It encodes CASSMRAGGYTF. This rearrangement joins TRBV19 to TRBJ1-2; D is undetermined. Trimming pared 3 bases from V and 8 bases from J, leaving 10 bases between. This CDR3 has 12 amino acids. The germline gives CDR1 LNHDA, CDR2 SQIVND (reference sequence).

This rearrangement joins TRBV5-1 to TRBJ2-5, with D unclear. The CDR3 runs 13 residues. V dropped 4 bases and J dropped 5 bases, with 12 bases sitting between them. CDR1 and CDR2 (germline): SGHRS, YFSETQ. The CDR3 DNA is TGCGCCAGCAGCCCTTTGGTAGGCGAGACCCAGTACTTC. Translation gives CASSPLVGETQYF.

The chain has TRBV30 and TRBJ2-3; D possibly corresponds to TRBD2 (6 bases). Germline V gives CDR1 GTSNPN, CDR2 SVGIG (reference sequence). The CDR3 is 12 residues long. Trimming took 5 bases from V and 5 from J, leaving 11 bases between them. Here the CDR3 DNA reads TGTGCCTGGGCGGAGGGGAGAGATACGCAGTATTTT. Encoded protein: CAWAEGRDTQYF.

V is TRBV7-9 and J is TRBJ2-7; 7 nucleotides align to TRBD1. From germline, CDR1 is SEHNR and CDR2 FQNEAQ (reference sequence). V was pared by 5 bases and J by 2 bases, with 9 bases of the junction left unmatched. CDR3 length: 15 residues. The CDR3 region has the DNA TGTGCCAGCAGCGGAAGGGGGCGAGGGGCCTACGAGCAGTACTTC. Amino acid sequence: CASSGRGRGAYEQYF.

The CDR3 region has the DNA TGCGCCAGCAGCTTGGCCGTACTGTCCTACAATGAGCAGTTCTTC. Amino acid sequence: CASSLAVLSYNEQFF. The V and J genes are TRBV5-1 and TRBJ2-1; unclear D gene. Germline values: CDR1 SGHRS, CDR2 YFSETQ. The V end was cut by 0 bases, the J end by 1 base, with 8 bases between. CDR3 length equals 15 residues.

The chain employs TRBV7-9 and TRBJ2-5; D is ambiguous. The CDR3 length is 12 residues. From germline, CDR1 is SEHNR and CDR2 FQNEAQ (reference sequence). The germline V and J ends were trimmed by 2 bases and 3 bases, with 4 bases remaining between them. Here the CDR3 DNA reads TGTGCCAGCAGCTTAATGAAAGAGACCCAGTACTTC. Amino acids: CASSLMKETQYF. Full variable domain (missing parts from reference TRBV7-9 and TRBJ2-5): DTGVSQNPRHKITKRGQNVTFRCDPISEHNRLYWYRQTLGQGPEFLTYFQNEAQLEKSRLLSDRFSAERPKGSFSTLEIQRTEQGDSAMYLCASSLMKETQYFGPGTRLLVL.

V usage is TRBV6-5 and J usage is TRBJ1-1; no definite D call. Germline V gene data show CDR1 as MNHEY and CDR2 as SVGAGI. V shed 8 bases and J shed 1 base, with 11 bases lying between them. The CDR3 is 13 amino acids. In DNA, the CDR3 is TGTGCCAGCTTCCCGGGCCGGAACACTGAAGCTTTCTTT. As protein: CASFPGRNTEAFF.

The rearrangement links TRBV7-8 to TRBJ2-1; D gene ambiguous. Germline V CDR1 and CDR2: SGHVS, FQNEAQ. This CDR3 contains 13 residues. The V and J ends lost 0 bases and 8 bases respectively, with 8 bases between them. The CDR3 protein is CASSLALSYEQFF. The DNA for the CDR3 is TGTGCCAGCAGCTTAGCTCTTTCTTATGAGCAGTTCTTC. Combining the CDR3 with reference TRBV7-8 and TRBJ2-1 gives the whole variable domain GAGVSQSPRYKVAKRGQDVALRCDPISGHVSLFWYQQALGQGPEFLTYFQNEAQLDKSGLPSDRFFAERPEGSVSTLKIQRTQQEDSAVYLCASSLALSYEQFFGPGTRLTVL.

The chain uses TRBV21-1 and TRBJ1-4. TRBV21-1 constitutes a pseudogene. This CDR3 is built from 10 residues. The CDR3 nucleotides read TGTGCCAGCAGCGCGGCGAAACTGTTTTTT. Translating it yields CASSAAKLFF.

This chain joins TRBV4-1 and TRBJ2-7; 10 bases fit TRBD2. V trimming: 6 bases; J trimming: 3 bases; junction bases outside the gene matches: 8. The CDR3 is 15 amino acids. CDR1 and CDR2 (germline): MGHRA, YSYEKL. As DNA, the CDR3 is TGCGCCAGCAGGGGAACTAGCGGGACCTTCTACGAGCAGTACTTC. Encoded protein: CASRGTSGTFYEQYF.

The chain has TRBV27 and TRBJ2-1, with 13 bases aligning to TRBD2. Trimming at V came to 5 bases and at J to 6 bases, leaving 10 bases not matched to a gene. There are 17 residues in the CDR3. The germline V gene has CDR1 MNHEY and CDR2 SMNVEV (reference sequence). The CDR3 sequence is CASSPHPRLAGGNEQFF. The CDR3 DNA follows: TGTGCCAGCAGTCCCCACCCCAGACTAGCGGGAGGCAATGAGCAGTTCTTC.

The J gene is TRBJ2-1, the V gene TRBV7-9; 8 bases are a match to TRBD2. Unmatched junction bases numbered 6, after V lost 5 bases and J lost 3 bases. Per germline, CDR1 SEHNR and CDR2 FQNEAQ (reference sequence). The CDR3 has 15 amino acids. The CDR3 spells CASSVREGLYNEQFF. The CDR3 DNA sequence: TGTGCCAGCAGCGTCCGGGAGGGCCTCTACAATGAGCAGTTCTTC. The full variable domain, in which reference TRBV7-9 and TRBJ2-1 provide the parts outside the CDR3, is DTGVSQNPRHKITKRGQNVTFRCDPISEHNRLYWYRQTLGQGPEFLTYFQNEAQLEKSRLLSDRFSAERPKGSFSTLEIQRTEQGDSAMYLCASSVREGLYNEQFFGPGTRLTVL.

This clone has just a few counts. This chain uses TRBV7-9 with TRBJ2-1; 8 bases match TRBD2. Trimming cost V 8 bases and J 3 bases; bases outside gene matches: 9. CDR3 length: 15 residues. Per germline, CDR1 SEHNR and CDR2 FQNEAQ (reference sequence). The CDR3 nucleotides read TGTGCCAGCTCCCTCAGCGGGAGCAACTACAATGAGCAGTTCTTC. Translated, it gives CASSLSGSNYNEQFF.

The rearrangement uses TRBV10-3 and TRBJ2-1; D is perhaps TRBD2 (5 bases). Germline V gives CDR1 ENHRY, CDR2 SYGVKD. CDR3 length: 14 amino acids. The V end lost 6 bases, the J end lost 2 bases, and 11 bases lay between the germline ends. CDR3 in DNA: TGTGCCATCAGGTCAGGACTCCCCTACAATGAGCAGTTCTTC. Protein sequence: CAIRSGLPYNEQFF.

V usage is TRBV20-1 and J usage is TRBJ1-1; D gene unclear. Germline lookup yields CDR1 DFQATT and CDR2 SNEGSKA (reference sequence). The CDR3 is 11 residues long. Trimming removed 3 bases from V and 2 bases from J, with 4 bases in between. The CDR3 DNA is TGCAGTGCTAGCTTCAACACTGAAGCTTTCTTT. This codes for CSASFNTEAFF.

The V and J genes are TRBV6-1 and TRBJ1-5; D is unresolved. Germline CDR1 is MNHNS and CDR2 is SASEGT. Trimming took off 3 bases at V and 6 bases at J, with 12 bases between the two ends. The CDR3 contains 14 residues. The CDR3 DNA is TGTGCCAGCAGTGATGGGGTAGCGGGTCAGCCCCAGCATTTT. Translating gives CASSDGVAGQPQHF.

The CDR3 sequence: CASSLGSSGYQETQYF. The CDR3, as DNA: TGTGCCAGCAGCTTGGGGTCTAGCGGGTACCAAGAGACCCAGTACTTC. The chain carries TRBV5-4 and TRBJ2-5; 8 nucleotides agree with TRBD2. The V and J ends lost 0 bases and 0 bases, in that order; junction bases with no gene match: 4. This CDR3 has 16 amino acids. The germline CDR1 and CDR2 sequences are SGHNT and YYREEE (reference sequence).

This clone was seen a single time. The V gene is TRBV5-1, the J gene TRBJ2-1; D gene ambiguous. V lost 0 bases and J 2 bases, leaving 12 bases between the germline ends. The V gene's germline CDR1 is SGHRS and CDR2 YFSETQ. The CDR3 extends over 16 amino acids. CDR3 region: CASSLADRVTYNEQFF. For the CDR3, the DNA is TGCGCCAGCAGCTTGGCCGATAGGGTCACCTACAATGAGCAGTTCTTC.

This chain links TRBV7-3 with TRBJ2-2; a weak D match, TRBD1 (7 bases). Germline lookup yields CDR1 SGHTA and CDR2 FQGTGA. Trimming shortened V by 2 bases and J by 7 bases, and 11 bases separated the two germline ends. The CDR3 is 14 amino acids. CDR3 loop: CASSLAGGHGELFF. The DNA of the CDR3 is TGTGCCAGCAGCTTAGCAGGGGGGCACGGGGAGCTGTTTTTT.

The rearrangement joins TRBV19 to TRBJ2-7; D call uncertain. Trimming pared 6 bases from V and 0 bases from J, leaving 9 bases between. Germline CDR1 reads LNHDA; CDR2 reads SQIVND (reference sequence). This CDR3 comprises 13 residues. This chain's CDR3 is CASRSSNSYEQYF. The CDR3 region has the DNA TGTGCCAGTAGATCCAGCAACTCCTACGAGCAGTACTTC.

The rearrangement joins TRBV4-3 to TRBJ2-2; a weak D match, TRBD1 (6 bases). The CDR3 is 16 residues long. Trimming pared 4 bases from V and 3 bases from J, leaving 15 bases between. Germline CDR1 and CDR2: LGHNA and YSLEER. The CDR3 region is CASSRSRGFDTGELFF. DNA for the CDR3: TGCGCCAGCAGCCGAAGCAGGGGATTTGACACCGGGGAGCTGTTTTTT.